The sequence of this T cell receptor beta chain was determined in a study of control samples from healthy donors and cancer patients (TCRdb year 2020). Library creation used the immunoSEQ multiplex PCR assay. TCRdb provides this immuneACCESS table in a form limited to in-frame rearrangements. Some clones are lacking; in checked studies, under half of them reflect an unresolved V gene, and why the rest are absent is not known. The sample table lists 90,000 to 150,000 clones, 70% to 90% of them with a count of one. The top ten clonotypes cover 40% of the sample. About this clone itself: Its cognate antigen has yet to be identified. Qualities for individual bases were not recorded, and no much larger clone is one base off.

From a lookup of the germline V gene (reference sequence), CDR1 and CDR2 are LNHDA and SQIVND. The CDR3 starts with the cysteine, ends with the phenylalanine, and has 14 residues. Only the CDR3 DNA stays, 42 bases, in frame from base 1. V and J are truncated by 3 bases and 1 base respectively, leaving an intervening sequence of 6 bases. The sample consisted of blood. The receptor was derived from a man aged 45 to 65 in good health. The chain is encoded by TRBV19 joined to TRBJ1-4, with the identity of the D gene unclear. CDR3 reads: CASSIAITNEKLFF. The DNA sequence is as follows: TGTGCCAGTAGTATCGCCATAACTAATGAAAAACTGTTTTTT.